These T cell receptor beta chains were read from a single sample in a study of response to subunit inactivated influenza vaccine. TCRdb fed the RT-PCR reads into MiXCR, producing one record per CDR3 protein. The sample lists roughly 790,000 distinct CDR3 sequences, 21% occurring once. The sample here was PBMCs from blood, taken roughly 5 days after vaccination. The receptors were gathered from a man in his forties or fifties who received an inactivated influenza vaccine. Each CDR3 is given with its conserved first and last residue.

j_call v_call cdr3_aa
TRBJ2-7 TRBV7-2 CASSLAVGTSGRLYEQYF
TRBJ2-3 TRBV5-1 CASSFSGPGTDTQYF
TRBJ2-2 TRBV7-3 CASSLTPTVSGTNTGELFF
TRBJ2-3 TRBV12-3/TRBV12-4 CASSDLLAGSTDTQYF
TRBJ1-3 TRBV15 CATSTHTATRALGNTIYF
TRBJ2-2 TRBV7-9 CASSFAGVGTGELFF
TRBJ2-1 TRBV4-3 CASSQDGTGGNNEQFF
TRBJ2-5 TRBV4-1 CASSQDGGTETQYF
TRBJ2-7 TRBV5-1 CASSFSGNGEQYF
TRBJ2-3 TRBV4-1 CASSQDGSGRDTQYF
TRBJ2-1 TRBV5-6 CASSLWTSDRNEQFF
TRBJ2-7 TRBV6-5 CASSYFSGSADEQYF
TRBJ1-2 TRBV12-3/TRBV12-4 CASTKGQGRTNYGYTF
TRBJ1-1 TRBV5-1 CASSFSIADNTEAFF
TRBJ2-5 TRBV15 CATSRGGLVGETQYF
TRBJ2-5 TRBV20-1 CSARAGAVETQYF
TRBJ1-5 TRBV14 CASSPYGNQPQHF
TRBJ2-2 TRBV20-1 CSARDRSRISRGDTGELFF
TRBJ2-3 TRBV5-1 CASDRGGDTDTQYF
TRBJ1-5 TRBV7-9 CASSFGRAGNQPQHF
TRBJ2-3 TRBV20-1 CSATVGGLAQYF
TRBJ2-1 TRBV20-1 CCARVRAGSSYNEQFF
TRBJ2-7 TRBV20-1 CSARDLGGVGYEQYF
TRBJ1-3 TRBV5-8 CASSYSGIPGNTIYF
TRBJ2-7 TRBV5-1 CASSSPDTSTYEQYF
TRBJ2-7 TRBV7-9 CAVERWGTSYEQYF
TRBJ2-5 TRBV6-2/TRBV6-3 CASRPLTETQYF
TRBJ2-7 TRBV9 CASSTDSGWEQYF
TRBJ2-7 TRBV5-6 CASKLGDYEQYF
TRBJ2-7 TRBV7-2 CASSLVLAGGAYEQYF
TRBJ1-2 TRBV7-2 CASSSGHNYGYTF
TRBJ2-3 TRBV6-5 CASSYEAGGQDTQYF
TRBJ2-5 TRBV20-1 CSASRLGGRETQYF
TRBJ2-5 TRBV7-2 CASSTTGTTTQTQYF
TRBJ2-1 TRBV5-1 CASSLGTDFSYNEQFF
TRBJ1-4 TRBV29-1 CSVLDRGQDNEKLYF
TRBJ2-1 TRBV20-1 CSADAGYNEQFF
TRBJ2-1 TRBV7-6 CASSLRGREQFF
TRBJ1-2 TRBV5-1 CASSFDRGAGYTF
TRBJ2-3 TRBV20-1 CSAPDRLAGADTQYF
TRBJ2-7 TRBV20-1 CSASVPRSYEQYF
TRBJ1-1 TRBV18 CASSQSDRFHTEAFF
TRBJ1-2 TRBV4-3 CASSQRWDALGGYGYTF
TRBJ2-7 TRBV2 CASSGGTGKNEQYF
TRBJ2-5 TRBV20-1 CSARDPWTQTQYF
TRBJ2-3 TRBV6-5 CASSYSWAGATDTQYF
TRBJ2-5 TRBV15 CATSRDRIEGGPNKETQYF
TRBJ2-2 TRBV3-1 CASSQAWLAGVTGELFF
TRBJ2-5 TRBV5-1 CASSLRGPAQETQYF
TRBJ2-7 TRBV7-2 CASSLVSGTHEQYF
TRBJ2-7 TRBV5-5 CASSFDPSSYEQYF
TRBJ1-3 TRBV28 CASSRAPISGNTIYF
TRBJ2-5 TRBV9 CASSAAGGVGETQYF